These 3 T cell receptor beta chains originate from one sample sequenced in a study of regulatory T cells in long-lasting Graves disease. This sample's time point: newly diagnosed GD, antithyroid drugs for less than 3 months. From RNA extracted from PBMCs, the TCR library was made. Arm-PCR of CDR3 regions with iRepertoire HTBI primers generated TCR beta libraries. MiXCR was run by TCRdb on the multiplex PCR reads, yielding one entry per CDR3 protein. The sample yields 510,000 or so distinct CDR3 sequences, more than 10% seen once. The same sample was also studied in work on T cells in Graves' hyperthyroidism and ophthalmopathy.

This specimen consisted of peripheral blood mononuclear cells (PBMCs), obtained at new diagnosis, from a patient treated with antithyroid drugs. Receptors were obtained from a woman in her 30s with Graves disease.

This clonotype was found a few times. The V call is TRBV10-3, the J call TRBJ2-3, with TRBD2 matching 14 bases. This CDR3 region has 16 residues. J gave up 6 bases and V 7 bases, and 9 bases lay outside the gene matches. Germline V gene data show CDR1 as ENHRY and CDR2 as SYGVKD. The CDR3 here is CAITPTSGRAQDTQYF. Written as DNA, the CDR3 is TGTGCCATCACCCCGACTAGCGGGAGGGCCCAGGATACGCAGTATTTT.

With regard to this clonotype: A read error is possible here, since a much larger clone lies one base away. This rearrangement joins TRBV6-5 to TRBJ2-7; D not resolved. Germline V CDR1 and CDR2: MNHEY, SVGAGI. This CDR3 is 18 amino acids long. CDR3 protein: CASSYSPAATVPPYEQCF. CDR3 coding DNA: TGTGCCAGCAGTTACTCGCCGGCAGCCACCGTTCCCCCCTACGAGCAGTGCTTC.

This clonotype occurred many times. This CDR3 reads CAWSVLSNQPQHF. The CDR3 nucleotides read TGTGCCTGGAGTGTACTTAGCAATCAGCCCCAGCATTTT. The rearrangement links TRBV30 to TRBJ1-5; D uncertain. There are 13 residues in the CDR3. Germline lookup yields CDR1 GTSNPN and CDR2 SVGIG (reference sequence). Trimming shortened V by 0 bases and J by 0 bases, and 3 bases separated the two germline ends.